Listed below are T cell receptor beta chains from one sample, sequenced in a study of T cell responses to AZD1222 COVID-19 vaccine. Only in-frame clones appear in the TCRdb table, and some are missing; sequencing was by immunoSEQ multiplex PCR. Among around 60,000 clones, 70% to 90% were seen once, and the ten largest hold around 5%. The sample consisted of peripheral blood, taken on day 0 of AZD1222 vaccination. The origin of the receptors is an adult in good health. CDR3s include the opening cysteine and the closing phenylalanine or tryptophan. A D gene is named only where the DNA matches it firmly.

len	v_gene	d_gene	j_gene	CDR3nt	CDR3aa
14	TRBV6-5	TRBD1	TRBJ2-7	TGTGCCTCCGGCGGGACAGGGTATCTCTACGAGCAGTACTTC	CASGGTGYLYEQYF
14	TRBV11-1	-	TRBJ2-5	TGTGCCAGCAGCTCCGCGGGGGCGCGAAAGACCCAGTACTTC	CASSSAGARKTQYF
12	TRBV3-1/TRBV3-2	-	TRBJ2-7	TGTGCCAGCAGTGACGATTCCTACGAGCAGTACTTC	CASSDDSYEQYF
15	TRBV19	TRBD1	TRBJ1-5	TGTGCCAGCGGGACAGGGAGGTCTCCCGCTCAGCCCCAGCATTTT	CASGTGRSPAQPQHF
14	TRBV7-2	-	TRBJ1-1	TGTGCCAGCAGCTTAGGACCCTTAGGGACTGAAGCTTTCTTT	CASSLGPLGTEAFF
14	TRBV11-2	-	TRBJ1-2	TGTGCCAGCAGCTTAATAGGCGCTGATGGAGGCTACACCTTC	CASSLIGADGGYTF
13	TRBV6-5	-	TRBJ1-4	TGTGCCACCTCTGGACAGTTTAATGAAAAACTGTTTTTT	CATSGQFNEKLFF
15	TRBV27	-	TRBJ1-1	TGTGCCAGCAGTTTATCCGCCCGCGGGAGCACTGAAGCTTTCTTT	CASSLSARGSTEAFF
14	TRBV6-5	TRBD1	TRBJ1-2	TGTGCCAGCAGTCAAAGACAGGGGAACTATGGCTACACCTTC	CASSQRQGNYGYTF
14	TRBV19	TRBD2	TRBJ2-1	TGTGCCAGTAGTACCCGGGAGGGGTACAATGAGCAGTTCTTC	CASSTREGYNEQFF